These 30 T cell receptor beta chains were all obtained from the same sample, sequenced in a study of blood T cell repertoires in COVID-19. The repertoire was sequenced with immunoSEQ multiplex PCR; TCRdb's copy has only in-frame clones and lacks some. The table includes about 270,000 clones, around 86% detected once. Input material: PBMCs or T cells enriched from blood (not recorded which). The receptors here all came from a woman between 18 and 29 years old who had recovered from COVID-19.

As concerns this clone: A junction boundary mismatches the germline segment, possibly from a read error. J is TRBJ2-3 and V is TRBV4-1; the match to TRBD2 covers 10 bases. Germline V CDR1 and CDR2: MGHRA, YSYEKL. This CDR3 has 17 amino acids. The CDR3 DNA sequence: TGCGCCAGCAGCCAAGAACATAGCGGGGGGCCCACAAATACGCAGTATTTT. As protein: CASSQEHSGGPTNTQYF.

The CDR3 here is CASSDITGYEQYF. Here the CDR3 DNA reads TGTGCCAGCAGTGACATAACGGGCTACGAGCAGTACTTC. The gene calls are TRBV2 and TRBJ2-7; D is ambiguous. The CDR3 covers 13 residues. The V and J ends lost 3 bases and 3 bases respectively, with 9 bases between them. CDR1 is SNHLY, CDR2 FYNNEI, per germline. The full variable domain, in which reference TRBV2 and TRBJ2-7 provide the parts outside the CDR3, is EPEVTQTPSHQVTQMGQEVILRCVPISNHLYFYWYRQILGQKVEFLVSFYNNEISEKSEIFDDQFSVERPDGSNFTLKIRSTKLEDSAMYFCASSDITGYEQYFGPGTRLTVT.

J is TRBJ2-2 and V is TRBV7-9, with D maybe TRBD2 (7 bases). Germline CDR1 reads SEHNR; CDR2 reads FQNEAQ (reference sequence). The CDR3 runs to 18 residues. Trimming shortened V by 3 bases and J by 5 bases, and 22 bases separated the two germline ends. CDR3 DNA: TGTGCCAGCAGCTTCCGGGCGGGAGAGGGGGGCAAGACCGGGGAGCTGTTTTTT. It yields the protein CASSFRAGEGGKTGELFF. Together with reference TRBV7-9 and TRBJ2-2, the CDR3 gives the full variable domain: DTGVSQNPRHKITKRGQNVTFRCDPISEHNRLYWYRQTLGQGPEFLTYFQNEAQLEKSRLLSDRFSAERPKGSFSTLEIQRTEQGDSAMYLCASSFRAGEGGKTGELFFGEGSRLTVL.

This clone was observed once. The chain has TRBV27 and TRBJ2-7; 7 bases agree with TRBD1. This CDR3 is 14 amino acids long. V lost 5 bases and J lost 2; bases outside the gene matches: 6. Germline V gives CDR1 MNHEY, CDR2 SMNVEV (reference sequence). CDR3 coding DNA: TGTGCCAGCAGTCCCCAGGGGGTAACCTACGAGCAGTACTTC. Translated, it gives CASSPQGVTYEQYF.

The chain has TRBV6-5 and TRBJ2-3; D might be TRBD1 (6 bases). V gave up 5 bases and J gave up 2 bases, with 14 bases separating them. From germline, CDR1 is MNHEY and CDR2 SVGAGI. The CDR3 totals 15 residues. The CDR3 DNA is TGTGCCAGCAGTAAGTCCGGGGACAACACAGATACGCAGTATTTT. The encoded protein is CASSKSGDNTDTQYF.

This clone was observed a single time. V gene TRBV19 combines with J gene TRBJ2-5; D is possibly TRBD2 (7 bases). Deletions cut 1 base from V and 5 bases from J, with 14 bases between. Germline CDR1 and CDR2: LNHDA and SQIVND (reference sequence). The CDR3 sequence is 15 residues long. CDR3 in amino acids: CASSIGLGGVETQYF. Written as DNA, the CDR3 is TGTGCCAGTAGTATAGGCCTAGGGGGGGTGGAGACCCAGTACTTC.

The CDR3 nucleotides are TGTGCCTGGAGAGAAACAGGGGCTCCCAGTATTCAGTACTTC. Its translation: CAWRETGAPSIQYF. J is TRBJ2-4 and V is TRBV30; 7 positions agree with TRBD1. CDR1 is GTSNPN and CDR2 is SVGIG in the germline V gene (reference sequence). J gave up 10 bases and V 3 bases, and 12 bases lay outside the gene matches. The CDR3 loop spans 14 amino acids. The full variable domain, with the rest looked up from reference TRBV30 and TRBJ2-4, is SQTIHQWPATLVQPVGSPLSLECTVEGTSNPNLYWYRQAAGRGLQLLFYSVGIGQISSEVPQNLSASRPQDRQFILSSKKLLLSDSGFYLCAWRETGAPSIQYFGAGTRLSVL.

CDR3 DNA sequence: TGTGCCAGTACCGCTGGGGCGGGGCGCGATAGCAATCAGCCCCAGCATTTT. As protein: CASTAGAGRDSNQPQHF. The rearrangement links TRBV19 to TRBJ1-5; D perhaps matches TRBD1 (5 bases). CDR1 is LNHDA, CDR2 SQIVND, per germline (reference sequence). Trimming pared 7 bases from V and 0 bases from J, leaving 19 bases between. There are 17 residues in the CDR3.

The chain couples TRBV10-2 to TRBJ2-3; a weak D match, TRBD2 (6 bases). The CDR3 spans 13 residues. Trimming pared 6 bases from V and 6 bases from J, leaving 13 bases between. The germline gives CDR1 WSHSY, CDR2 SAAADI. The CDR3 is CASRGLGADTQYF. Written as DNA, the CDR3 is TGCGCCAGCAGGGGACTTGGGGCCGATACGCAGTATTTT.

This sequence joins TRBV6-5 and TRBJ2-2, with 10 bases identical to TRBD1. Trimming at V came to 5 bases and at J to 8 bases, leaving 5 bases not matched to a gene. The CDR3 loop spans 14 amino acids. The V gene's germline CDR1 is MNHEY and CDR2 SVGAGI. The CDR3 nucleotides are TGTGCCAGCAGTCCACGGACAGGGGGAGGGGAGCTGTTTTTT. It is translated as CASSPRTGGGELFF.

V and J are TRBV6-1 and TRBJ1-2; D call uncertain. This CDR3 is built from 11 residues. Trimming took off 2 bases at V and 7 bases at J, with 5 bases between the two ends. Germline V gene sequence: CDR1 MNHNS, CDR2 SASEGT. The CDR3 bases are TGTGCCAGCAGTGAACGGGTTGGCTACACCTTC. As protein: CASSERVGYTF.

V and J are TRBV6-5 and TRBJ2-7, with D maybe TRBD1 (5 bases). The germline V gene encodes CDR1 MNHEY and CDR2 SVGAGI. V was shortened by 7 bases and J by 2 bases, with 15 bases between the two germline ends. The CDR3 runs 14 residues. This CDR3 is CASKDIDSPYEQYF. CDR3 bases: TGTGCCAGCAAGGATATCGACAGCCCCTACGAGCAGTACTTC.

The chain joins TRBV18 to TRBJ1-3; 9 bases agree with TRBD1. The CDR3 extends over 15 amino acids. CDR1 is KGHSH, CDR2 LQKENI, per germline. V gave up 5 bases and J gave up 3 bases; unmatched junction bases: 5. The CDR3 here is CASSGQGTLGNTIYF. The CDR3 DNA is TGTGCCAGCTCAGGACAGGGGACCCTTGGAAACACCATATATTTT.

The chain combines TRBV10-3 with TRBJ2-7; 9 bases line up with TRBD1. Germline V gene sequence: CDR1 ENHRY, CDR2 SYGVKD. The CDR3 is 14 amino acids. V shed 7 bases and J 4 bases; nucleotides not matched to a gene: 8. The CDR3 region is CAIMSGQGMYEQYF. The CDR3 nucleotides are TGTGCCATCATGTCGGGACAGGGCATGTACGAGCAGTACTTC.

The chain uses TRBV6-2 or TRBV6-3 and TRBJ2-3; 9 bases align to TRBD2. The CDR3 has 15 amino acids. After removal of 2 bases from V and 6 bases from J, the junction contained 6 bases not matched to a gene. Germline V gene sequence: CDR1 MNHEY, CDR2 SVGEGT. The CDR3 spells CASSYGLAFADTQYF. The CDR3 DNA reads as TGTGCCAGCAGTTACGGACTAGCGTTCGCTGATACGCAGTATTTT.

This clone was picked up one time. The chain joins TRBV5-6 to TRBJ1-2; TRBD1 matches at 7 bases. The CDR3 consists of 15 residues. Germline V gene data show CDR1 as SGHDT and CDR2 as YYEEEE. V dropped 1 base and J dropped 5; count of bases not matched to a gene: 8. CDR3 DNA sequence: TGTGCCAGCAGCTTGCCGGCAGGGGGGTCGTATGGCTACACCTTC. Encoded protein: CASSLPAGGSYGYTF.

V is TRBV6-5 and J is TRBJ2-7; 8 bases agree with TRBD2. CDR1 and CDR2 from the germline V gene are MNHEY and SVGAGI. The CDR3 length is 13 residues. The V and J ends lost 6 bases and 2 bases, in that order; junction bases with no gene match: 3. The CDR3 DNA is TGTGCCAGCAGGGATAGCGGGACCTACGAGCAGTACTTC. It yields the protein CASRDSGTYEQYF.

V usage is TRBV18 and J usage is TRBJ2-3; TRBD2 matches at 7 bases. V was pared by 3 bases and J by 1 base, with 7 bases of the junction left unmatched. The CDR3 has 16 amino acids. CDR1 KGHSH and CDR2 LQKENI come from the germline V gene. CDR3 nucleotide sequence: TGTGCCAGCTCACCCCTTAGCGGGCCTCGCACAGATACGCAGTATTTT. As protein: CASSPLSGPRTDTQYF.

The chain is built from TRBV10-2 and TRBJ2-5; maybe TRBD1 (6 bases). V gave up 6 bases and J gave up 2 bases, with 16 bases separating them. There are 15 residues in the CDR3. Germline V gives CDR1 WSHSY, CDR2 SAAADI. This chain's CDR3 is CASRPNRVGQETQYF. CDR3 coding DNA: TGCGCCAGCAGGCCCAACAGGGTAGGGCAAGAGACCCAGTACTTC.

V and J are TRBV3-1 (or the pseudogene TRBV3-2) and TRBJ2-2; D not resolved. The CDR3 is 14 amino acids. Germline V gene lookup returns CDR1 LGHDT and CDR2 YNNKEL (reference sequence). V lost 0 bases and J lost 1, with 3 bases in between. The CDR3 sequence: CASSQDRNTGELFF. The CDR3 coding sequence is TGTGCCAGCAGCCAAGATCGGAACACCGGGGAGCTGTTTTTT.

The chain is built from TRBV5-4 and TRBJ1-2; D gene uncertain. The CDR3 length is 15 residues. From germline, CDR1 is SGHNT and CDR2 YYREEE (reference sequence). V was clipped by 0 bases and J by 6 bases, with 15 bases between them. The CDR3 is CASSLEGYVSDGYTF. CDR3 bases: TGTGCCAGCAGCTTGGAAGGCTACGTTAGCGATGGCTACACCTTC.

CDR3 loop: CASSSTDTTPLHF. In DNA, the CDR3 is TGTGCCAGCAGTTCCACGGACACTACACCCCTCCACTTT. V and J are TRBV28 and TRBJ1-6, with D perhaps matching TRBD1 (5 bases). V was shortened by 4 bases and J by 11 bases, with 12 bases between the two germline ends. This CDR3 is 13 amino acids long. The germline gives CDR1 MDHEN, CDR2 SYDVKM.

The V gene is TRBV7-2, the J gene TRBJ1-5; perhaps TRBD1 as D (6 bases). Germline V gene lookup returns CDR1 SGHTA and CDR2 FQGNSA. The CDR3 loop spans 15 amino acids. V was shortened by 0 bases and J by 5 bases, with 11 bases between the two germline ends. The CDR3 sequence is CASSLARGADQPQHF. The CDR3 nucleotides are TGTGCCAGCAGCTTAGCGCGGGGGGCGGATCAGCCCCAGCATTTT.

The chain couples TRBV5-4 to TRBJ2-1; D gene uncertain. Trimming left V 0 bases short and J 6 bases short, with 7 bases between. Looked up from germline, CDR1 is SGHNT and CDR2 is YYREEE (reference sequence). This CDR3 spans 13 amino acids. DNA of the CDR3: TGTGCCAGCAGCTTGGCCTATGTCAATGAGCAGTTCTTC. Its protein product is CASSLAYVNEQFF. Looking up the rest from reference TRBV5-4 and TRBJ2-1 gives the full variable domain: ETGVTQSPTHLIKTRGQQVTLRCSSQSGHNTVSWYQQALGQGPQFIFQYYREEENGRGNFPPRFSGLQFPNYSSELNVNALELDDSALYLCASSLAYVNEQFFGPGTRLTVL.

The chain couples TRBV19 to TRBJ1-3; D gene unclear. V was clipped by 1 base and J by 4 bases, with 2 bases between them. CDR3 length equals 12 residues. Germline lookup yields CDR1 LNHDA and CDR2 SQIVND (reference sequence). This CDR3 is CASSIAGNTIYF. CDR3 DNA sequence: TGTGCCAGTAGTATAGCAGGAAACACCATATATTTT.

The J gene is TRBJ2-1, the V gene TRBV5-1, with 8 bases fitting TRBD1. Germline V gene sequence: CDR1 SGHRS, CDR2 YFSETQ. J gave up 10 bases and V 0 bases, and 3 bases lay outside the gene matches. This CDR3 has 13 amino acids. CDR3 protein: CASSLGTGGEQFF. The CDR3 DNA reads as TGCGCCAGCAGCTTGGGTACAGGGGGAGAGCAGTTCTTC.

The CDR3 DNA is TGTGCCAGCAGCTCCCCGTGGGGGGGTGGAATCGAGACCCAGTACTTC. Protein product: CASSSPWGGGIETQYF. The rearrangement uses TRBV5-6 and TRBJ2-5; 7 positions match TRBD2. The CDR3 sequence is 16 residues long. Unmatched junction bases numbered 13, after V lost 3 bases and J lost 5 bases. CDR1 is SGHDT and CDR2 is YYEEEE in the germline V gene.

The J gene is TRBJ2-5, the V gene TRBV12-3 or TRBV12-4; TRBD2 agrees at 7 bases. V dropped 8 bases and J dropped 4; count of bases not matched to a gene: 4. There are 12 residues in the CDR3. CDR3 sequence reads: CASAGVRETQYF. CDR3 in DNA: TGTGCCAGCGCGGGGGTGAGAGAGACCCAGTACTTC.

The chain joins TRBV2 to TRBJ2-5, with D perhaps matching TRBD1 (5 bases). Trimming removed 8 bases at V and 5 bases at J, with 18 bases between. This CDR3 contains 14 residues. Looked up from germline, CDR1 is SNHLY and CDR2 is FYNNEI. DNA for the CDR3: TGTGCCAGCGTGCCCGAGTGGGGCCTGGAGACCCAGTACTTC. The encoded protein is CASVPEWGLETQYF.

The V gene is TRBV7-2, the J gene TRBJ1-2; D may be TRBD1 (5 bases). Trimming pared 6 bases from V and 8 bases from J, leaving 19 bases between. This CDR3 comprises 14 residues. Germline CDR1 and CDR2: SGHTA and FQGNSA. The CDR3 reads CASRFGLGQEGYTF. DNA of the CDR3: TGTGCCAGCAGGTTTGGGTTGGGGCAAGAAGGCTACACCTTC.